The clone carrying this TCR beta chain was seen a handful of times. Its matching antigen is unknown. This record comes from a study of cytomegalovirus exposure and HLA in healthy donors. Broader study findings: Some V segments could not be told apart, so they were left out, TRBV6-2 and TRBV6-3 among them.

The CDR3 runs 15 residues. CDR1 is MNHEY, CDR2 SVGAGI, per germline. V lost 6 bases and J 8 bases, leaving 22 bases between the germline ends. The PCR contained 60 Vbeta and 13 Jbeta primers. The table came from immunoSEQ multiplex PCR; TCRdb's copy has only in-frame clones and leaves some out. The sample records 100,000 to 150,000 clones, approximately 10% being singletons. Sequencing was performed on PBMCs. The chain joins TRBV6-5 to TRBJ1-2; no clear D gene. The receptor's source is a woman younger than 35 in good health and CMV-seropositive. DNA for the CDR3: TGTGCCAGCAGCCGTTTCGGGGATGCGGGCTACGGCTACACCTTC. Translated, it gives CASSRFGDAGYGYTF.